A single sample gave rise to the 21 T cell receptor beta chains below, sequenced in a study of tumor-infiltrating lymphocytes in primary liver carcinoma. A constant-region primer primed TCR beta cDNA synthesis from 450 to 550 ng of total RNA. Modified slightly, ARM-PCR produced TCR beta libraries over three nested multiplex PCR rounds. The first two PCR rounds used TRBV1-TRBV30 forward primers with a C-beta reverse primer, nine to eleven cycles each. TCRdb recomputed calls from the multiplex PCR reads with MiXCR, one row per CDR3 protein. Here the sample spans tens of thousands of distinct CDR3 sequences, over 60% being singletons. Each 20-30 mg portion of unsorted bulk tissue served as the source for co-extraction of RNA and DNA. Material: liver tumor tissue from sampling region 5. Regarding subset: tumor region T5, tumor centre. The receptor set was obtained from a man between 35 and 55 years old with primary liver carcinoma and hepatitis B virus infection.

As for this clonotype: A junction end diverges from the germline sequence, so it may reflect a read error. This sequence joins TRBV11-2 and TRBJ2-1; no definite D call. This CDR3 comprises 12 residues. CDR1 is SGHAT, CDR2 FQNNGV, per germline. The CDR3 here is CASSPSHDKHFF. The CDR3 bases are TGTGCCAGCAGCCCCTCCCACGATAAGCACTTCTTC.

J is TRBJ2-1 and V is TRBV12-3 or TRBV12-4, with 9 bases lining up with TRBD2. CDR3 size: 17 residues. Trimming at V came to 5 bases and at J to 6 bases, leaving 14 bases not matched to a gene. CDR3 nucleotide sequence: TGTGCCAGCAGTGTACGAAGGGTAGCGGGAGCGGTCAATGAGCAGTTCTTC. Its protein product is CASSVRRVAGAVNEQFF.

A note on this clonotype: A much larger clone differs from this one at a single base, so this may be a read error. This chain uses TRBV5-1 with TRBJ1-1; 7 bases align to TRBD1. The CDR3 is 13 amino acids. Germline V CDR1 and CDR2: SGHRS, YFSETQ. CDR3 DNA: TGCGCCGGCAGCCTAGACAGGGACACTGAAGCTTTCTTT. It translates to CAGSLDRDTEAFF.

This chain links TRBV4-1 with TRBJ2-1, with D unresolved. The CDR3 totals 16 residues. CDR1 and CDR2 from the germline V gene are MGHRA and YSYEKL. Trimming stripped 6 bases from V and 0 bases from J, with 15 bases between. The DNA for the CDR3 is TGCGCCAGCAGTCTCCGATCCCCGACCTCCTACAATGAGCAGTTCTTC. As protein: CASSLRSPTSYNEQFF.

Note on this clonotype: The CDR3 does not close with the conserved phenylalanine or tryptophan, likely indicating a read error. Because the CDR3's place on the DNA is in doubt, the DNA is left out and the CDR3 is given as listed by TCRdb. This chain uses TRBV11-3 with TRBJ2-7; TRBD1, the table's D call, was not compared with the DNA. Germline V gene lookup returns CDR1 SGHNT and CDR2 YENEEA. The CDR3 has 12 amino acids, counting both end residues. The CDR3 is CASSGQGFEEYL.

In regard to this clonotype: With a much larger clone just one base away, this may be a read error. This sequence joins TRBV11-2 and TRBJ2-7, with a weak D call TRBD1 (6 bases). V was shortened by 4 bases and J by 0 bases, with 19 bases between the two germline ends. Germline values: CDR1 SGHAT, CDR2 FQNNGV. There are 17 residues in the CDR3. In DNA form, the CDR3 reads TGTGCCAGCAGCTCAGACTTCGGGACACCCAGCTCCTACGAGCAGTACTTC. It specifies CASSSDFGTPSSYEQYF.

Points on this clonotype: At one end, the junction sequence differs from germline, possibly due to a read error. This sequence joins TRBV30 and TRBJ1-6; D call uncertain. CDR3 length: 15 amino acids. Per the germline V gene, CDR1 is GTSNPN and CDR2 is SVGIG (reference sequence). CDR3 loop: CVWRDGNTYNSPLHF. The DNA for the CDR3 is TGTGTCTGGAGGGATGGCAACACCTATAATTCACCCCTCCACTTT.

Regarding this clonotype: One junction end does not reproduce the germline sequence, and a read error may be involved. The chain's CDR3 is CASSYSKGMDQPRHF. The DNA for the CDR3 is TGTGCCAGCAGTTACTCGAAGGGCATGGATCAGCCCCGGCATTTT. This chain links TRBV6-5 with TRBJ1-5; D is unclear. CDR1 is MNHEY and CDR2 is SVGAGI in the germline V gene. This CDR3 region has 15 residues.

The V gene is TRBV11-2, the J gene TRBJ2-5; D is ambiguous. V lost 0 bases and J 5 bases, leaving 13 bases between the germline ends. The CDR3 length is 15 residues. The V gene's germline CDR1 is SGHAT and CDR2 FQNNGV. The DNA for the CDR3 is TGTGCCAGCAGCTTAGATGGTGGCGGTGGGGAGACCCAGTACTTC. This encodes CASSLDGGGGETQYF.

The V gene is TRBV4-3, the J gene TRBJ2-2; D call uncertain. Germline V gene data show CDR1 as LGHNA and CDR2 as YSLEER. CDR3 size: 12 residues. V lost 6 bases to trimming and J lost 5 bases, with 7 bases between them. The CDR3 sequence: CASRDDTGELFF. The CDR3, as DNA: TGCGCCAGCAGAGACGATACCGGGGAGCTGTTTTTT.

On this clonotype: A much larger clone differs from this one at a single base, so this may be a read error. This chain connects TRBV2 to TRBJ2-3, with D unresolved. Germline CDR1 is SNHLY and CDR2 is FYNNEI. This CDR3 is built from 16 residues. The CDR3 nucleotides are TGTGCCAGCAATGAAAATGAGGTTACGTCGCAGCATACGCAGTATTTT. Protein product: CASNENEVTSQHTQYF.

Notes on this clonotype: A much larger clone is a single base away; this may be a read error. This chain uses TRBV7-9 with TRBJ1-1; a weak D match, TRBD1 (6 bases). Trimming shortened V by 6 bases and J by 6 bases, and 23 bases separated the two germline ends. From germline, CDR1 is SEHNR and CDR2 FQNEAQ (reference sequence). This CDR3 is 16 amino acids long. CDR3 bases: TGTGCCAGCAGAAGAGGGGTGGGCACGGGGGGCGCTGAAGCTTTCTTT. Translated: CASRRGVGTGGAEAFF. Looking up the rest from reference TRBV7-9 and TRBJ1-1 gives the full variable domain: DTGVSQNPRHKITKRGQNVTFRCDPISEHNRLYWYRQTLGQGPEFLTYFQNEAQLEKSRLLSDRFSAERPKGSFSTLEIQRTEQGDSAMYLCASRRGVGTGGAEAFFGQGTRLTVV.

The chain recombines TRBV5-4 with TRBJ2-5; the match to TRBD2 covers 11 bases. The CDR3 loop spans 17 amino acids. V dropped 5 bases and J dropped 4; count of bases not matched to a gene: 13. The germline V gene encodes CDR1 SGHNT and CDR2 YYREEE (reference sequence). The CDR3 here is CASSHLRIAGGGETQYF. The CDR3 nucleotides read TGTGCCAGCAGTCATCTCCGCATAGCGGGAGGGGGAGAGACCCAGTACTTC.

This clonotype was observed a single time. The chain carries TRBV10-3 and TRBJ2-7, with 9 bases that match TRBD1. Germline CDR1 reads ENHRY; CDR2 reads SYGVKD. The V and J ends lost 5 bases and 3 bases, in that order; junction bases with no gene match: 5. This CDR3 has 14 residues. CDR3 region: CAISFWTGVYEQYF. Written as DNA, the CDR3 is TGTGCCATCAGTTTCTGGACAGGGGTCTACGAGCAGTACTTC.

The V gene is TRBV10-1, the J gene TRBJ2-7, with TRBD2 matching over 9 bases. Germline V CDR1 and CDR2: WNHNN, SYGVQD (reference sequence). V shed 9 bases and J 4 bases; nucleotides not matched to a gene: 10. This CDR3 comprises 14 residues. The CDR3 nucleotides read TGCGCCAGGAGTAGGACTAGCGCACCATACGAGCAGTACTTC. This codes for CARSRTSAPYEQYF.

This rearrangement joins TRBV18 to TRBJ1-5, with unresolved D. Germline V lookup: CDR1 KGHSH, CDR2 LQKENI. The CDR3 length is 18 residues. V dropped 2 bases and J dropped 0 bases, with 17 bases sitting between them. The CDR3 bases are TGTGCCAGCTCACCAGTCTCGGTAACACTTTATAGCAATCAGCCCCAGCATTTT. Protein product: CASSPVSVTLYSNQPQHF.

Note on this clonotype: A read error may account for a junction end that differs from germline. CDR3 in amino acids: CASGFVDYTEAFF. The DNA of the CDR3 is TGTGCCAGCGGCTTTGTAGATTACACTGAAGCTTTCTTT. The chain links TRBV11-2 to TRBJ1-1; D is uncertain. The CDR3 covers 13 residues. Germline V gives CDR1 SGHAT, CDR2 FQNNGV.

A note on this clonotype: This CDR3 is missing its conserved last phenylalanine or tryptophan, likely due to a read error. This rearrangement joins TRBV12-3 or TRBV12-4 to TRBJ1-3; D is unclear. This CDR3 comprises 12 residues. Trimming removed 7 bases at V and 4 bases at J, with 8 bases between. CDR3 in amino acids: CASTLGGNTIYS. DNA for the CDR3: TGTGCCAGCACTCTCGGGGGAAACACCATATATTCT.

As concerns this clonotype: At one end the junction does not follow the germline gene, possibly because of a read error. V gene TRBV6-2 or TRBV6-3 combines with J gene TRBJ2-1; 7 bases fit TRBD2. This CDR3 has 16 residues. CDR1 is MNHEY, CDR2 SVGEGT, per germline. The CDR3 loop is CASSPGLVDVYNEQLF. CDR3 in DNA: TGTGCCAGTAGCCCCGGACTAGTGGACGTCTACAATGAGCAGCTCTTC.

Concerning this clonotype: A much larger clone lies a single base off, so this may be a read error. The chain combines TRBV5-1 with TRBJ2-1; no firm D call. Germline V gene lookup returns CDR1 SGHRS and CDR2 YFSETQ. This CDR3 is built from 15 residues. The V end was cut by 5 bases, the J end by 4 bases, with 16 bases between. The CDR3 DNA reads as TGCGCCAGCAGAGCCAGAGATCTAAATTACAATGAGCAGTTCTTC. Its protein product is CASRARDLNYNEQFF.

This clonotype was picked up a small number of times. The junction shows a germline mismatch at one end, possibly a read error. The rearrangement links TRBV6-5 to TRBJ2-6; unclear D gene. This CDR3 contains 16 residues. Germline V gives CDR1 MNHEY, CDR2 SVGAGI. CDR3 nucleotide sequence: TGTGCCAACAGTTACGCCGCAGAGTCTGGGGCCAACGTCCTGACTTTC. Translating gives CANSYAAESGANVLTF.